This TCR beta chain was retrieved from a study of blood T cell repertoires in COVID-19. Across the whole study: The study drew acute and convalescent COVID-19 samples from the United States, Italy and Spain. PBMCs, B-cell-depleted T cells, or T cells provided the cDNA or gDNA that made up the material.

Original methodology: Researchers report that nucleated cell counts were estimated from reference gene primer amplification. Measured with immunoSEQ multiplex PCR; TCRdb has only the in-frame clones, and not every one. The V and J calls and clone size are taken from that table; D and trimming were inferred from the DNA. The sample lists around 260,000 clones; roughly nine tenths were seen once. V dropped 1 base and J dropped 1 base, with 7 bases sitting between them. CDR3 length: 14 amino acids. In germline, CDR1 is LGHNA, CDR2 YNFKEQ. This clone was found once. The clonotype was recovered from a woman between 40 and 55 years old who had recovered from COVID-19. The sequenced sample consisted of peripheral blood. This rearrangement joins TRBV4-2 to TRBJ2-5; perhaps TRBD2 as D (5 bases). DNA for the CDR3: TGTGCCAGCAGCCAAGTGGACTCCCAAGAGACCCAGTACTTC. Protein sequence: CASSQVDSQETQYF.